This T cell receptor beta chain is from a study of cytomegalovirus exposure and HLA in healthy donors. With 60 Vbeta and 13 Jbeta primers, the PCR was carried out. Using immunoSEQ multiplex PCR, the repertoire was profiled, and TCRdb retains in-frame clones only, with some absent. The table lists around 210,000 clones, 80% to 85% of them singletons. With V trimmed by 6 bases and J by 1 base, 9 bases remained unmatched. CDR3 length equals 16 residues. Germline values: CDR1 SGHRS, CDR2 YFSETQ. This sequence originates from a woman aged 40-49 years in good health and CMV-seronegative. Sequenced input: PBMCs. The V and J genes are TRBV5-1 and TRBJ1-1; 10 bases fit TRBD1. CDR3 bases: TGCGCCAGCACGAGACAGGGGGCAGTGGGGAACACTGAAGCTTTCTTT. Translating it yields CASTRQGAVGNTEAFF.